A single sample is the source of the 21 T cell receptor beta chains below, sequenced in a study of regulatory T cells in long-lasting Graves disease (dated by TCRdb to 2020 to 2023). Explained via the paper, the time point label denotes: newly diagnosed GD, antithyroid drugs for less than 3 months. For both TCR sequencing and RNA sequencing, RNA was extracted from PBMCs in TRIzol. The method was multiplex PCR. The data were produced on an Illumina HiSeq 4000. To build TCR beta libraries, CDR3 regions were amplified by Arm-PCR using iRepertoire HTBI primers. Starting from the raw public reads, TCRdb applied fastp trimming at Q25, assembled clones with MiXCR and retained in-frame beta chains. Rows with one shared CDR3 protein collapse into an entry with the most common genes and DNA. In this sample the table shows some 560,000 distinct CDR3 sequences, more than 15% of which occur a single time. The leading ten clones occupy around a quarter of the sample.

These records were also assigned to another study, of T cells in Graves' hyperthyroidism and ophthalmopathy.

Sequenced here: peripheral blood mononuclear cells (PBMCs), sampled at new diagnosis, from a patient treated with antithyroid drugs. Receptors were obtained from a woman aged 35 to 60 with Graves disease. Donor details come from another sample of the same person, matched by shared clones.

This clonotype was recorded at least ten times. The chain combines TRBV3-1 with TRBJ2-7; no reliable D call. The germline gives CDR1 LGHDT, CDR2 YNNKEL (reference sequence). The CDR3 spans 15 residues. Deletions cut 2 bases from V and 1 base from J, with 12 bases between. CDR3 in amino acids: CASSQSPGDSYEQYF. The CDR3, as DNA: TGTGCCAGCAGCCAATCCCCCGGAGATTCCTACGAGCAGTACTTC.

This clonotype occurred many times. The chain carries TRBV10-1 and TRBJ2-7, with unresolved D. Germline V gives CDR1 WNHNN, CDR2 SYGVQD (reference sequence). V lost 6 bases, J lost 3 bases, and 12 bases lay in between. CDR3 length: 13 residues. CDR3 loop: CASSSNWVYEQYF. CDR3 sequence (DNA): TGCGCCAGCAGCTCGAACTGGGTCTACGAGCAGTACTTC.

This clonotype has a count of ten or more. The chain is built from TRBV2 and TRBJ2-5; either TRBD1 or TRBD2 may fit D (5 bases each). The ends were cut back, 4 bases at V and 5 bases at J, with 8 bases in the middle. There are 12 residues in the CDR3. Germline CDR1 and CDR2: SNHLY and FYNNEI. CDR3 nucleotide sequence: TGTGCCAGCAGTGCGGGGCGGGAGACCCAGTACTTC. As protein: CASSAGRETQYF.

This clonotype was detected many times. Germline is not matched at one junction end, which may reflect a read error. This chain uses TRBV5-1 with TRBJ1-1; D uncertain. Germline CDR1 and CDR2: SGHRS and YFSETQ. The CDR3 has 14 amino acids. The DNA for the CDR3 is TGTGCCAGCAGCTCTGGCAGCGGGAACACTGAAGCTTTCTTT. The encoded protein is CASSSGSGNTEAFF.

CDR3 loop: CASSSEGSETQYF. For the CDR3, the DNA is TGCGCCAGCAGCTCGGAGGGATCAGAGACCCAGTACTTC. The V call is TRBV5-1, the J call TRBJ2-5; weak D call: TRBD2 (6 bases). The germline gives CDR1 SGHRS, CDR2 YFSETQ. With 3 bases removed from V and 4 bases from J, the gap between germline ends came to 10 bases. The CDR3 length is 13 residues.

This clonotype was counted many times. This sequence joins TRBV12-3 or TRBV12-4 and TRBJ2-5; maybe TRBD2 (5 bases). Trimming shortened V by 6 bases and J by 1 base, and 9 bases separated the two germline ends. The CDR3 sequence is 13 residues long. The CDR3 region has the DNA TGTGCCAGCAGCTCCCTAGCCCAAGAGACCCAGTACTTC. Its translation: CASSSLAQETQYF.

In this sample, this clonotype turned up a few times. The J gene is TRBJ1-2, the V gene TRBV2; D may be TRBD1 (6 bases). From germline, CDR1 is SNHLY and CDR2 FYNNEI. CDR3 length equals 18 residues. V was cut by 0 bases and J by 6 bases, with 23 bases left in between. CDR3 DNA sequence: TGTGCCAGCAGTGAAGCGCTGGGGGGGGTAGCAGGGGAACATGGCTACACCTTC. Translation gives CASSEALGGVAGEHGYTF. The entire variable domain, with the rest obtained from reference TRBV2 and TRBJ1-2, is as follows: EPEVTQTPSHQVTQMGQEVILRCVPISNHLYFYWYRQILGQKVEFLVSFYNNEISEKSEIFDDQFSVERPDGSNFTLKIRSTKLEDSAMYFCASSEALGGVAGEHGYTFGSGTRLTVV.

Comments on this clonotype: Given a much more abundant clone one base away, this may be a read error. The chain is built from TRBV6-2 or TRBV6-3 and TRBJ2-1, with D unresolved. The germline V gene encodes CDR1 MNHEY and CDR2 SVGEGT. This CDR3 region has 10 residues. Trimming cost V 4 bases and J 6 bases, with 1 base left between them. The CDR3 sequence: CASSSNEQFF. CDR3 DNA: TGTGCCAGCAGTTCCAATGAGCAGTTCTTC.

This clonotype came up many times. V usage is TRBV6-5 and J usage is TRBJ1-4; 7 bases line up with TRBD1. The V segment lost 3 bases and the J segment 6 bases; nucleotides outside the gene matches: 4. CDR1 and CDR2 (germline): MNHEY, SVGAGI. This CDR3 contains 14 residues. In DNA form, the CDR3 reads TGTGCCAGCAGTTATCGACAGGGTGATGAAAAACTGTTTTTT. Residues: CASSYRQGDEKLFF.

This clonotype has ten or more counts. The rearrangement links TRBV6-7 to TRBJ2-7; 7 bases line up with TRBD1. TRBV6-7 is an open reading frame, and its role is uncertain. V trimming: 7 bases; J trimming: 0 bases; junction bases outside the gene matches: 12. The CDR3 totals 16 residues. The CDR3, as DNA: TGTGCCAGCACCGGGTCAAGGGACAGAGGCTCCTACGAGCAGTACTTC. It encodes CASTGSRDRGSYEQYF.

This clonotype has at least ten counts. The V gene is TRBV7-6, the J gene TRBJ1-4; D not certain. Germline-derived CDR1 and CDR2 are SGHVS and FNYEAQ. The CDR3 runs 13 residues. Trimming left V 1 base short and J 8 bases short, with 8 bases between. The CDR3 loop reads CASSLGGAEKLFF. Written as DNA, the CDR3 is TGTGCCAGCAGCTTAGGAGGAGCCGAAAAACTGTTTTTT.

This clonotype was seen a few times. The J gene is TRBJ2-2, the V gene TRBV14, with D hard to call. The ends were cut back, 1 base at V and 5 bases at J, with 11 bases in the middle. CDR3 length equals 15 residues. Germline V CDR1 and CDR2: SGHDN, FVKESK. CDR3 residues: CASSQVQSRTGELFF. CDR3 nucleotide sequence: TGTGCCAGCAGCCAAGTTCAGAGTAGAACCGGGGAGCTGTTTTTT.

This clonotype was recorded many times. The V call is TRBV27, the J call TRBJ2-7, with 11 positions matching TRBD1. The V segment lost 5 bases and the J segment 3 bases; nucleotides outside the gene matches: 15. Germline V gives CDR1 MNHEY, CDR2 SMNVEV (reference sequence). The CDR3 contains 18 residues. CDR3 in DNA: TGTGCCAGCAGTCTCCGGCCTATGGGACAGGGGGGAAACTACGAGCAGTACTTC. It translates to CASSLRPMGQGGNYEQYF.

CDR3 DNA sequence: TGTGCCAGCAGCTCGGCTCCCGGCCTGGGTGGCTACACCTTC. It translates to CASSSAPGLGGYTF. The chain is built from TRBV7-3 and TRBJ1-2; D is unclear. Germline V CDR1 and CDR2: SGHTA, FQGTGA. Trimming pared 4 bases from V and 7 bases from J, leaving 16 bases between. The CDR3 loop spans 14 amino acids.

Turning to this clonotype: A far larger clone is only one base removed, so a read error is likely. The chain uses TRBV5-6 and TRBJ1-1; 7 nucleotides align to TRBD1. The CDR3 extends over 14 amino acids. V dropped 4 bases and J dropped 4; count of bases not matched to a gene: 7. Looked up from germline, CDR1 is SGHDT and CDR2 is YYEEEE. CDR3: CASSPGTASTEAFF. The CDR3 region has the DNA TGTGCCAGCAGCCCCGGGACAGCGAGCACTGAAGCTTTCTTT.

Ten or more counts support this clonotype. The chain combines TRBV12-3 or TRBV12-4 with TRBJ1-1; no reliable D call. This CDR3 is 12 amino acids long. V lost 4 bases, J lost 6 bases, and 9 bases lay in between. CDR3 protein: CASSYSGAEAFF. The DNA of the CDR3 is TGTGCCAGCAGTTACAGCGGCGCTGAAGCTTTCTTT.

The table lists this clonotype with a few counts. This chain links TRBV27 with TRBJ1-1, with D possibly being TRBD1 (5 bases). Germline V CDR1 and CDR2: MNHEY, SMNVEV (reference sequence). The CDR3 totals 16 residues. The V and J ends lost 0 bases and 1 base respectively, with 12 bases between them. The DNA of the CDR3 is TGTGCCAGCAGTTTATCCGGGGCAGCCCAGAACACTGAAGCTTTCTTT. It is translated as CASSLSGAAQNTEAFF.

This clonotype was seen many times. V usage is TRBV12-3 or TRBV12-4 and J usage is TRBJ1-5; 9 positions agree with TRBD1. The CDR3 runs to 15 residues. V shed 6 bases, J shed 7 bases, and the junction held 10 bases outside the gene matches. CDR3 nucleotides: TGTGCCAGCAGACCACAGGGGGCGCCAGGACAGCCCCAGCATTTT. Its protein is CASRPQGAPGQPQHF.

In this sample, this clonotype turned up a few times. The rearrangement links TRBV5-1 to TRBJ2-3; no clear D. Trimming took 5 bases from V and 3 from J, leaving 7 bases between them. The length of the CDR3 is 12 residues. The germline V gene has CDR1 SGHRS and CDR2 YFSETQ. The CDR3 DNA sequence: TGCGCCAGCAGGGCGGCAACAGATACGCAGTATTTT. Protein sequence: CASRAATDTQYF.

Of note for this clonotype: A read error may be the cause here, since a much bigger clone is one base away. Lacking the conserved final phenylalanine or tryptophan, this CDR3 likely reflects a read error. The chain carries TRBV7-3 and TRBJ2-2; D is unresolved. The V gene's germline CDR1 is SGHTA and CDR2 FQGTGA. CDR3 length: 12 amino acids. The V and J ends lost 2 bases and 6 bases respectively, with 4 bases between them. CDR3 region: CASSLGPGELFL. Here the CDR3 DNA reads TGTGCCAGCAGCTTAGGACCCGGGGAGCTGTTTCTT.

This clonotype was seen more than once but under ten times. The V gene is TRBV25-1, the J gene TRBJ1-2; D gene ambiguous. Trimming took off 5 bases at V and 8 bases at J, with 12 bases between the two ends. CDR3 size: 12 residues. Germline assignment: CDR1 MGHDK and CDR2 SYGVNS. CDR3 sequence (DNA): TGTGCCAGCAGTTCGAGGGTGGAGGGCTACACCTTC. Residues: CASSSRVEGYTF.